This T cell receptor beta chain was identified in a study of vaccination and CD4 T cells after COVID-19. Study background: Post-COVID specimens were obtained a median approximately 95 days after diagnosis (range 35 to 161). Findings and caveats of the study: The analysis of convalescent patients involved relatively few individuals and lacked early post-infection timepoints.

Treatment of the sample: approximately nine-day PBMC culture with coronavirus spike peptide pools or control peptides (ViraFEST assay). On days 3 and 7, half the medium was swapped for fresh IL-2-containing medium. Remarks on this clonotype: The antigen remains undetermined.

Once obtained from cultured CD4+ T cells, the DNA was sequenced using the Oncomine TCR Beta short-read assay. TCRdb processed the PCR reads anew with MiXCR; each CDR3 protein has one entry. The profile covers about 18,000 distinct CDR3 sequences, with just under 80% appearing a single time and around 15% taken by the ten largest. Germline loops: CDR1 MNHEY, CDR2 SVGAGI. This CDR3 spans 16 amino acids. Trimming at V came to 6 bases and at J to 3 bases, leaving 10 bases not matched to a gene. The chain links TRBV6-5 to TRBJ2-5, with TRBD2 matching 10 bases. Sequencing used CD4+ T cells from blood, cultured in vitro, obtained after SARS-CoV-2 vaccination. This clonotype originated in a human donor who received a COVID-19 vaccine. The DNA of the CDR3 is TGTGCCAGCAGATCCTCGTTAGCGGGGGGAAAAGAGACCCAGTACTTC. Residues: CASRSSLAGGKETQYF.